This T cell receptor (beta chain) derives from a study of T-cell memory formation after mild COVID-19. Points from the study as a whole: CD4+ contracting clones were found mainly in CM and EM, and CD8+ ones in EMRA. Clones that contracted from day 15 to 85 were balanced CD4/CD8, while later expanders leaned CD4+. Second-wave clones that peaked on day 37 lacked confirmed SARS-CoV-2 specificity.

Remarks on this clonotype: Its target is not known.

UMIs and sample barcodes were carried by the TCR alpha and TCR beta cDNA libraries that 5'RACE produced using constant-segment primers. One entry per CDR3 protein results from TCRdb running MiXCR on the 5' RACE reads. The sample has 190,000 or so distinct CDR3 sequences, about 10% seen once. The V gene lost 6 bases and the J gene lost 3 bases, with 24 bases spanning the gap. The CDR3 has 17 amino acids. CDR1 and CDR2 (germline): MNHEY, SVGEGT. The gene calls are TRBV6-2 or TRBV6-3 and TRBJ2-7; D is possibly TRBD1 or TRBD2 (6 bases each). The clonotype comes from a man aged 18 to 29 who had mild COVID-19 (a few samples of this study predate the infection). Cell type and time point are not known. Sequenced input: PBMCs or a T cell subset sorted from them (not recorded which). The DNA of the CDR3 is TGTGCCAGCAGACCTATCTTAGGGCGGGACACTAACTACGAGCAGTACTTC. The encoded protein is CASRPILGRDTNYEQYF.